The text below deals with one T cell receptor beta chain. The sample is drawn from a study of blood T cell repertoires in COVID-19. At the level of the study: T cells, B-cell-depleted T cells, or PBMCs provided the cDNA or gDNA that served as material.

V trimming: 5 bases; J trimming: 5 bases; junction bases outside the gene matches: 7. Germline CDR1 SEHNR, CDR2 FQNEAQ (reference sequence). The CDR3 extends over 14 amino acids. In the original workflow: Reference gene primer amplification gave estimated nucleated cell counts. This table comes from immunoSEQ multiplex PCR, and its TCRdb copy is limited to in-frame clones, with some not included. Clone size and V and J calls were adopted from that table, with D and trimming inferred from the DNA. The sample yields around 160,000 clones, roughly 76% seen once. The sample was peripheral blood. V and J are TRBV7-9 and TRBJ1-1, with 8 bases lining up with TRBD1. This TCR came from a human donor with acute or convalescent COVID-19. The donor label of this sample is uncertain. The CDR3 reads CASSGTTGVTEAFF. The CDR3 DNA is TGTGCCAGCAGCGGGACGACAGGGGTGACTGAAGCTTTCTTT.